The present T cell receptor (beta chain) was sequenced within a study of blood T cell repertoires in COVID-19. Across the study: Sample material is recorded as cDNA or gDNA derived from T cells, B-cell-depleted T cells, or PBMCs.

Individuals aged about 18 to 90 years were recruited from fewer than 25 US areas. Authors' methods: Amplification of reference gene primers was used by the study to estimate nucleated cell counts. Generated by immunoSEQ multiplex PCR, the TCRdb table keeps only in-frame clones and is missing some. V and J calls and clone size are copied from that table; D and trimming were computed from the DNA. The repertoire holds 200,000 to 300,000 clones, with about 91% as singletons. Losses at the gene ends were 6 bases for V and 3 bases for J; bases not matched to a gene: 6. The CDR3 totals 15 residues. Looked up from germline, CDR1 is SNHLY and CDR2 is FYNNEI.

The V gene is TRBV2, the J gene TRBJ2-7; 12 positions agree with TRBD2. The sequence derives from a woman aged 40 to 49 with acute COVID-19. What was sequenced was PBMCs or T cells enriched from blood (not recorded which). CDR3 region: CASSGQGLAGYEQYF. In DNA, the CDR3 is TGTGCCAGCAGCGGACAGGGACTAGCGGGCTACGAGCAGTACTTC.